Shown below are 23 T cell receptor beta chains from a single sample sequenced in a study of T cell clonality in common variable immunodeficiency. Here immunoSEQ multiplex PCR was the method, and the copy in TCRdb shows in-frame clones only, minus some. Recorded here are around 39,000 clones, none singletons. The specimen was peripheral blood mononuclear cells. The receptors stem from a person aged 18 to 69 in good health.

This clone was seen many times. The read terminates 3 residues ahead of where the CDR3 ends, so the germline J gene completes it. This chain links TRBV19 with TRBJ1-1; 9 bases fit TRBD1. Germline V gene lookup returns CDR1 LNHDA and CDR2 SQIVND (reference sequence). V lost 5 bases, J lost 4 bases, and 5 bases stayed unmatched. The CDR3 has 14 amino acids. CDR3 loop: CASSPDRGGTEAFF. CDR3 DNA, as far as it was read: TGTGCCAGTAGTCCAGACAGGGGGGGCACTGAA.

This clone was seen repeatedly, ten times or more. The CDR3 is cut off 3 residues early in the read; its end comes from the germline J gene. This chain uses TRBV7-3 with TRBJ2-3, with 8 bases that match TRBD2. The CDR3 sequence is 20 residues long. Per germline, CDR1 SGHTA and CDR2 FQGTGA. After removal of 1 base from V and 0 bases from J, the junction contained 15 bases not matched to a gene. The CDR3 region is CASSLSPRSGTHTSTDTQYF. Incomplete CDR3 DNA: TGTGCCAGCAGCTTAAGTCCCCGTAGCGGGACGCATACTAGCACAGATACG.

This clone was counted at least ten times. The read gets to within 3 residues of the CDR3 end, and the germline J gene fills in the rest. The chain uses TRBV6-1 and TRBJ1-2; D ambiguous. The CDR3 loop spans 13 amino acids. With 3 bases removed from V and 4 bases from J, the gap between germline ends came to 9 bases. Per germline, CDR1 MNHNS and CDR2 SASEGT. CDR3: CASSDGVSYGYTF. The sequenced part of the CDR3 DNA is TGTGCCAGCAGTGACGGGGTGAGCTATGGC.

In its sample, this clone was seen many times. The read terminates 3 residues before the CDR3 end, so the remaining end is supplied by the germline J gene. This chain uses TRBV5-1 with TRBJ2-1; 9 bases are a match to TRBD2. The CDR3 spans 16 residues. Germline V CDR1 and CDR2: SGHRS, YFSETQ. V shed 4 bases and J 4 bases; nucleotides not matched to a gene: 9. CDR3 sequence: CASSTGTSSPYNEQFF. The part of the CDR3 DNA that was read is TGCGCCAGCAGCACTGGGACTAGCTCCCCTTACAATGAG.

The sample holds a few counts of this clone. The DNA read from the CDR3 is TGTGCCAGCAGCTTACAGGGCCGAAATGAAAAG. Protein product: CASSLQGRNEK. From start to end, the CDR3 is CASSLQGRNEKLFF. V usage is TRBV5-5 and J usage is TRBJ2-2, with D tentatively TRBD1 (6 bases). The read stops 3 residues short of the end of the CDR3; the missing end is completed from the germline J gene. This CDR3 is 14 amino acids long. The germline V gene has CDR1 SGHKS and CDR2 YYEKEE (reference sequence).

This clone was observed many times. The read terminates 3 residues before the CDR3 end, so the remaining end is supplied by the germline J gene. The chain employs TRBV4-2 and TRBJ1-2, with TRBD1 matching over 9 bases. Germline CDR1 reads LGHNA; CDR2 reads YNFKEQ. J lost 4 bases, V lost 4 bases, and 13 bases had no gene match. CDR3 length equals 17 residues. This CDR3 is CASSPGWGQGISYGYTF. The part of the CDR3 DNA that was read is TGTGCCAGCAGCCCGGGCTGGGGACAGGGAATATCCTATGGC.

This clone has ten or more counts. Sequencing ends 3 residues short of the CDR3 end; the germline J gene provides the rest. This chain links TRBV19 with TRBJ2-4, with D possibly matching TRBD1 (5 bases). From germline, CDR1 is LNHDA and CDR2 SQIVND (reference sequence). The CDR3 spans 15 residues. Between the trimmed V and J ends, which lost 3 bases and 0 bases, there was a span of 9 bases. This chain's CDR3 is CASSIRGLAKNIQYF. The part of the CDR3 DNA that was read is TGTGCCAGTAGTATTAGGGGTCTAGCCAAAAACATT. Filled out from reference TRBV19 and TRBJ2-4, the complete variable domain reads DGGITQSPKYLFRKEGQNVTLSCEQNLNHDAMYWYRQDPGQGLRLIYYSQIVNDFQKGDIAEGYSVSREKKESFPLTVTSAQKNPTAFYLCASSIRGLAKNIQYFGAGTRLSVL.

As regards this clone: Read data end 3 residues before the CDR3 end; the end is taken from the germline J gene. The rearrangement uses TRBV10-2 and TRBJ1-5, with a possible D match to TRBD1 (5 bases). The CDR3 contains 14 residues. Trimming removed 4 bases from V and 3 bases from J, with 10 bases in between. Germline lookup yields CDR1 WSHSY and CDR2 SAAADI. The chain's CDR3 is CASSVGGVNQPQHF. CDR3 DNA (partial): TGCGCCAGCAGTGTTGGAGGGGTCAATCAGCCC.

This clone was recorded many times. The read gets to within 3 residues of the CDR3 end, and the germline J gene fills in the rest. The gene calls are TRBV5-4 and TRBJ2-5; D is possibly TRBD1 (6 bases). The V gene lost 4 bases and the J gene lost 1 base, with 11 bases spanning the gap. The CDR3 has 14 amino acids. The V gene's germline CDR1 is SGHNT and CDR2 YYREEE (reference sequence). Incomplete CDR3 DNA: TGTGCCAGCAGCACTGGACAGTCCCAAGAGACC. It is translated as CASSTGQSQET. The entire CDR3 reads CASSTGQSQETQYF.

This clone was counted ten times or more. The read ends 3 residues early relative to the CDR3; the germline J gene fills the gap. The V call is TRBV12-3 or TRBV12-4, the J call TRBJ2-7; 7 bases are a match to TRBD1. The CDR3 loop spans 15 amino acids. Losses at the gene ends were 3 bases for V and 1 base for J; bases not matched to a gene: 6. Incomplete CDR3 DNA: TGTGCCAGCAGTTTTGGGACAGCGCTATCCTACGAG. Encoded protein: CASSFGTALSYE. The entire CDR3 reads CASSFGTALSYEQYF.

This clone showed up many times. The CDR3 end lies 3 residues beyond the end of the read and is filled in from the germline J gene. The chain employs TRBV5-1 and TRBJ2-2, with a tentative D call TRBD1 (6 bases). The ends were cut back, 4 bases at V and 6 bases at J, with 13 bases in the middle. The CDR3 loop spans 14 amino acids. Germline assignment: CDR1 SGHRS and CDR2 YFSETQ. The CDR3 sequence: CASSTGQTSGELFF. The DNA read from the CDR3 is TGCGCCAGCAGCACCGGACAGACCTCCGGGGAG.

This clone was counted ten times or more. The CDR3 is cut off 3 residues early in the read; its end comes from the germline J gene. The chain couples TRBV28 to TRBJ2-6, with TRBD1 matching 7 bases. CDR1 and CDR2 (germline): MDHEN, SYDVKM. The CDR3 sequence is 16 residues long. The junction had 4 bases not matched to a gene; V was cut back by 3 bases and J by 2 bases. The CDR3 sequence is CASSLGQLTGANVLTF. Incomplete CDR3 DNA: TGTGCCAGCAGTTTGGGACAGCTTACTGGGGCCAACGTC.

Ten or more counts support this clone. The read terminates 3 residues before the CDR3 end, so the remaining end is supplied by the germline J gene. The V and J genes are TRBV2 and TRBJ2-1; D possibly corresponds to TRBD1 (6 bases). Deletions cut 6 bases from V and 1 base from J, with 13 bases between. This CDR3 spans 15 amino acids. Germline lookup yields CDR1 SNHLY and CDR2 FYNNEI. The CDR3 DNA, read in part, is TGTGCCAGCAGAGCCGACAGGTTTTCCTACAATGAG. It encodes CASRADRFSYNE. The CDR3, in full, reads CASRADRFSYNEQFF.

This clone showed up many times. The sequence runs out 3 residues before the end of the CDR3; the remainder is reconstructed from the germline J gene. The J gene is TRBJ2-2, the V gene TRBV5-3, with D possibly matching TRBD1 (6 bases). TRBV5-3 is annotated as an ORF whose role is uncertain. With 0 bases removed from V and 3 bases from J, the gap between germline ends came to 15 bases. The CDR3 has 17 amino acids. The CDR3 DNA, read in part, is TGTGCCAGAAGCTTGGATGATAGCGAGGGGGACACCGGGGAG. Residues: CARSLDDSEGDTGE. The full CDR3 sequence reads CARSLDDSEGDTGELFF.

In this sample, this clone turned up many times. The CDR3 end falls 3 residues outside the read, so it is completed with the germline J gene. The chain has TRBV19 and TRBJ1-2, with 7 nucleotides matching TRBD1. There are 20 residues in the CDR3. J was trimmed by 4 bases and V by 3 bases; bases with no gene match: 23. Per germline, CDR1 LNHDA and CDR2 SQIVND (reference sequence). The chain's CDR3 is CASSMGFNLGDEGQIYGYTF. The sequenced CDR3 bases are TGTGCCAGTAGTATGGGGTTCAACTTGGGGGACGAGGGACAGATCTATGGC.

This clone was picked up many times. The CDR3 end falls 3 residues outside the read, so it is completed with the germline J gene. The genes are TRBV18 and TRBJ2-5; 11 bases map to TRBD2. This CDR3 contains 17 residues. The J segment lost 6 bases and the V segment lost 2 bases, leaving 11 bases of the junction unmatched. Germline values: CDR1 KGHSH, CDR2 LQKENI. The DNA read from the CDR3 is TGTGCCAGCTCACCAGCTGGGCTAGCGGGAGGTGTAAAGACC. It specifies CASSPAGLAGGVKT. The CDR3 in its entirety is CASSPAGLAGGVKTQYF.

This clone has a count of ten or more. The CDR3 end falls 3 residues outside the read, so it is completed with the germline J gene. This chain links TRBV6-4 with TRBJ2-2, with TRBD2 as a possible D gene (6 bases). The V gene lost 8 bases and the J gene lost 7 bases, with 17 bases spanning the gap. Germline-derived CDR1 and CDR2 are MRHNA and SNTAGT. The CDR3 contains 14 residues. This CDR3 reads CASASGAENGELFF. The CDR3 bases that were read are TGTGCCAGCGCTTCGGGAGCGGAGAACGGGGAG.

This clone was seen many times. The read terminates 3 residues ahead of where the CDR3 ends, so the germline J gene completes it. The chain joins TRBV18 to TRBJ2-7, with 8 bases identical to TRBD2. Germline V gene data show CDR1 as KGHSH and CDR2 as LQKENI. The CDR3 runs to 13 residues. V gave up 4 bases and J gave up 4 bases; unmatched junction bases: 3. The covered CDR3 bases are TGTGCCAGCTCACTTAGCGGGACATACGAG. This translates into CASSLSGTYE. The whole CDR3 protein reads CASSLSGTYEQYF.

This clone was found many times. The read ends 3 residues early relative to the CDR3; the germline J gene fills the gap. J is TRBJ1-1 and V is TRBV20-1; 7 nucleotides align to TRBD1. The length of the CDR3 is 14 residues. Germline CDR1 DFQATT, CDR2 SNEGSKA (reference sequence). The CDR3 bases that were read are TGCAGTGCTAGGGCCGGGACAGCGAAAAACAAA. It translates to CSARAGTAKNK. The full CDR3 reads CSARAGTAKNKAFF.

This clone was seen at least ten times. The read gets to within 3 residues of the CDR3 end, and the germline J gene fills in the rest. This rearrangement joins TRBV7-2 to TRBJ2-3; tentatively, D is TRBD1 (6 bases). This CDR3 contains 12 residues. CDR1 and CDR2 (germline): SGHTA, FQGNSA. The DNA read from the CDR3 is TGTGCCAGCAGCCTCCGGGACACAACG. It is translated as CASSLRDTT. In full, the CDR3 reads CASSLRDTTQYF.

This clone has ten or more counts. Read coverage stops 3 residues before the CDR3 terminus; the germline J gene supplies the remainder. V usage is TRBV20-1 and J usage is TRBJ1-6, with TRBD1 matching over 9 bases. V shed 0 bases and J 6 bases; nucleotides not matched to a gene: 6. The CDR3 runs to 16 residues. Germline V gene data show CDR1 as DFQATT and CDR2 as SNEGSKA (reference sequence). CDR3: CSARDPNRGLNSPLHF. The DNA read from the CDR3 is TGCAGTGCTAGAGATCCTAACAGGGGGCTTAATTCACCC.

This clone was recorded at least ten times. The observed sequence ends 3 residues before the CDR3 terminus, with the missing tail filled in from the germline J gene. This chain links TRBV20-1 with TRBJ2-5; 9 bases are shared with TRBD2. This CDR3 has 17 residues. CDR1 and CDR2 (germline): DFQATT, SNEGSKA (reference sequence). Trimming cost V 6 bases and J 2 bases; bases outside gene matches: 16. This CDR3 reads CSAHGGRGRAFQETQYF. Incomplete CDR3 DNA: TGCAGTGCCCACGGGGGGCGCGGGAGGGCCTTTCAAGAGACC.

This clone was counted ten times or more. With the read ending 3 residues before the CDR3 end, the germline J gene is used to fill in that end. The rearrangement links TRBV6-1 to TRBJ2-1; 12 nucleotides match TRBD2. The CDR3 contains 15 residues. Trimming took 1 base from V and 6 from J; bases not matched to a gene: 1. Germline values: CDR1 MNHNS, CDR2 SASEGT. The CDR3 sequence is CASSEETSGSNEQFF. The covered CDR3 bases are TGTGCCAGCAGTGAAGAGACTAGCGGGAGCAATGAG.